These 21 T cell receptor beta chains share one sample of origin, sequenced in a study of T cells in Graves' hyperthyroidism and ophthalmopathy. TCR beta CDR3 region amplification was performed from RNA transcripts. The HTBI primer set drove a first-round RT-PCR of the TCR CDR3. TCRdb passed the multiplex PCR reads through MiXCR, listing each CDR3 protein once. The sample has 560,000 or so distinct CDR3 sequences; 15% to 20% are singletons. Sequencing was done on a sample of blood. The receptors come from a man in his forties with Graves' ophthalmopathy.

This clonotype appeared a few times. The V gene is TRBV6-2 or TRBV6-3, the J gene TRBJ1-1, with D maybe TRBD1 (5 bases). The germline CDR1 and CDR2 sequences are MNHEY and SVGEGT. V gave up 6 bases and J gave up 7 bases, with 15 bases separating them. This CDR3 has 13 residues. This CDR3 is CASRPQGTGEAFF. DNA for the CDR3: TGTGCCAGCAGACCCCAGGGTACGGGTGAAGCTTTCTTT.

The chain couples TRBV6-1 to TRBJ2-7; TRBD2 matches 16 bases. The CDR3 loop spans 18 amino acids. Germline V CDR1 and CDR2: MNHNS, SASEGT. With V trimmed by 5 bases and J by 7 bases, 14 bases remained unmatched. CDR3 nucleotide sequence: TGTGCCAGCAGTTATTACCCCGGGACTAGCGGGAGGGCCGGTGAGCAGTACTTC. It specifies CASSYYPGTSGRAGEQYF.

The chain combines TRBV28 with TRBJ1-5; D may be TRBD1 (6 bases). The CDR3 has 15 residues. The germline gives CDR1 MDHEN, CDR2 SYDVKM. Trimming cost V 6 bases and J 4 bases, with 16 bases left between them. CDR3 residues: CASRTYKGQNQPQHF. In nucleotides, the CDR3 is TGTGCCAGCAGGACATATAAAGGACAGAATCAGCCCCAGCATTTT.

This clonotype was observed a handful of times. The V gene is TRBV15, the J gene TRBJ2-6; TRBD1 aligns across 7 bases. Germline V gene data show CDR1 as LNHNV and CDR2 as YYDKDF (reference sequence). The CDR3 has 16 residues. The ends lost 0 bases at V and 2 bases at J; junction bases unmatched: 1. The CDR3 DNA reads TGTGCCACCAGCAGAGAAGGGACAGCTGGGGCCAACGTCCTGACTTTC. This encodes CATSREGTAGANVLTF.

This clonotype appeared many times. The chain combines TRBV30 with TRBJ1-1; 8 bases agree with TRBD1. V gave up 2 bases and J gave up 1 base; unmatched junction bases: 9. The CDR3 loop spans 16 amino acids. Germline CDR1 reads GTSNPN; CDR2 reads SVGIG (reference sequence). CDR3 coding DNA: TGTGCCTGGAGTTTTTGGACAGGGTTTACGAACACTGAAGCTTTCTTT. It specifies CAWSFWTGFTNTEAFF.

This clonotype was seen only a few times. The chain employs TRBV7-9 and TRBJ2-2; D remains unclear. The germline V gene encodes CDR1 SEHNR and CDR2 FQNEAQ (reference sequence). The CDR3 has 13 amino acids. Trimming removed 5 bases from V and 10 bases from J, with 14 bases in between. CDR3 sequence: CASSTAYTEELFF. CDR3 coding DNA: TGTGCCAGCAGCACAGCGTATACTGAGGAGCTGTTTTTT.

This clonotype was seen at least ten times. The V and J genes are TRBV11-2 and TRBJ2-1; D possibly matches TRBD1 or TRBD2 (5 bases each). This CDR3 comprises 15 residues. The ends were cut back, 2 bases at V and 7 bases at J, with 15 bases in the middle. CDR1 SGHAT and CDR2 FQNNGV come from the germline V gene. For the CDR3, the DNA is TGTGCCAGCAGCTTATCGGCAGGGACGGTAAATGAGCAGTTCTTC. Amino acid sequence: CASSLSAGTVNEQFF.

Ten or more counts support this clonotype. V gene TRBV7-2 combines with J gene TRBJ2-3; D gene unclear. Germline CDR1 SGHTA, CDR2 FQGNSA. The CDR3 length is 12 residues. Trimming pared 10 bases from V and 4 bases from J, leaving 12 bases between. In nucleotides, the CDR3 is TGTGCCACCGCGGAAGACTCAGATACGCAGTATTTT. It yields the protein CATAEDSDTQYF.

This clonotype appeared many times. The CDR3 is CASSLPLAANEQFF. For the CDR3, the DNA is TGTGCCAGCAGCTTACCGCTAGCGGCAAATGAGCAGTTCTTC. The chain links TRBV11-2 to TRBJ2-1; 7 nucleotides match TRBD2. J lost 7 bases, V lost 2 bases, and 5 bases had no gene match. Germline V gene lookup returns CDR1 SGHAT and CDR2 FQNNGV. The length of the CDR3 is 14 residues.

J is TRBJ2-5 and V is TRBV19; D not certain. Germline CDR1 is LNHDA and CDR2 is SQIVND (reference sequence). The CDR3 covers 12 residues. The V and J ends lost 3 bases and 5 bases respectively, with 7 bases between them. CDR3 DNA sequence: TGTGCCAGTAGTATCAATGGGGAGACCCAGTACTTC. This encodes CASSINGETQYF.

Only a few counts were recorded for this clonotype. The gene calls are TRBV5-1 and TRBJ1-2; 9 positions agree with TRBD1. The CDR3 spans 14 residues. In germline, CDR1 is SGHRS, CDR2 YFSETQ. V was clipped by 2 bases and J by 6 bases; unmatched bases: 5. CDR3 amino acids: CASSFGQGTDGYTF. The CDR3, as DNA: TGCGCCAGCAGCTTCGGACAGGGGACGGATGGCTACACCTTC.

The rearrangement uses TRBV6-1 and TRBJ2-1, with a tentative D call TRBD2 (6 bases). This CDR3 region has 16 residues. V shed 1 base and J shed 7 bases, with 17 bases lying between them. CDR1 MNHNS and CDR2 SASEGT come from the germline V gene. In DNA form, the CDR3 reads TGTGCCAGCAGTGAAGGGAGGGGTGGGGCAGGTAATGAGCAGTTCTTC. The encoded protein is CASSEGRGGAGNEQFF.

This clonotype was picked up many times. This chain's CDR3 is CASSLEGTATGELFF. In nucleotides, the CDR3 is TGTGCCAGCAGCTTAGAGGGGACAGCCACCGGGGAGCTGTTTTTT. The chain uses TRBV11-3 and TRBJ2-2; 7 positions agree with TRBD1. The V and J ends lost 0 bases and 4 bases, in that order; junction bases with no gene match: 2. The CDR3 extends over 15 amino acids. Germline CDR1 SGHNT, CDR2 YENEEA.

The V call is TRBV12-3 or TRBV12-4, the J call TRBJ2-3, with 7 bases that match TRBD1. The CDR3 loop spans 15 amino acids. J lost 3 bases, V lost 5 bases, and 8 bases had no gene match. The CDR3 DNA is TGTGCCAGCAGTCGGAGGACAGGCCTAACAGATACGCAGTATTTT. Protein product: CASSRRTGLTDTQYF.

This clonotype was counted at least ten times. The genes are TRBV2 and TRBJ1-6, with D perhaps matching TRBD1 (5 bases). The CDR3 extends over 13 amino acids. V was pared by 7 bases and J by 6 bases, with 10 bases between. Germline CDR1 and CDR2: SNHLY and FYNNEI. The CDR3 here is CASNSGTNSPLHF. CDR3 coding DNA: TGTGCCAGCAACTCCGGGACTAATTCACCCCTCCACTTT.

This clonotype came up once. Written as DNA, the CDR3 is TGTGCCAGCAGTTACGGGACTTCAGCTGGAGGCTACACCTTC. Protein sequence: CASSYGTSAGGYTF. The chain employs TRBV6-2 or TRBV6-3 and TRBJ1-2; possibly TRBD1 for D (5 bases). The CDR3 consists of 14 residues. V was cut by 2 bases and J by 8 bases, with 15 bases left in between. The germline V gene encodes CDR1 MNHEY and CDR2 SVGEGT.

This clonotype was observed at least ten times. The chain recombines TRBV3-1 with TRBJ2-1; 9 nucleotides line up with TRBD2. CDR1 is LGHDT, CDR2 YNNKEL, per germline (reference sequence). CDR3 length: 14 amino acids. Germline trimming cut 2 bases from V and 6 bases from J; bases unmatched to any gene: 2. The CDR3 is CASSQSGLANEQFF. The CDR3, as DNA: TGTGCCAGCAGCCAATCGGGACTAGCCAATGAGCAGTTCTTC.

This chain uses TRBV11-2 with TRBJ2-6, with a tentative D call TRBD2 (6 bases). CDR3 length equals 18 residues. Germline V gene data show CDR1 as SGHAT and CDR2 as FQNNGV. The ends were cut back, 6 bases at V and 0 bases at J, with 18 bases in the middle. The CDR3 bases are TGTGCCAGCAGAGAATTCCCCGGGGGTGCCTCTGGGGCCAACGTCCTGACTTTC. Amino acid sequence: CASREFPGGASGANVLTF. Filled out from reference TRBV11-2 and TRBJ2-6, the complete variable domain reads EAGVAQSPRYKIIEKRQSVAFWCNPISGHATLYWYQQILGQGPKLLIQFQNNGVVDDSQLPKDRFSAERLKGVDSTLKIQPAKLEDSAVYLCASREFPGGASGANVLTFGAGSRLTVL.

This clonotype occurred many times. The chain recombines TRBV28 with TRBJ2-7; 15 bases are a match to TRBD2. V gave up 6 bases and J gave up 0 bases; unmatched junction bases: 12. Germline CDR1 MDHEN, CDR2 SYDVKM. The CDR3 length is 19 residues. The CDR3 DNA sequence: TGTGCCAGCAGACCCATGGGGACTAGCGGGAGGCTCAGCTCCTACGAGCAGTACTTC. This sequence encodes CASRPMGTSGRLSSYEQYF.

This chain links TRBV20-1 with TRBJ2-3; TRBD2 matches at 7 bases. The CDR3 is 16 amino acids. Germline CDR1 and CDR2: DFQATT and SNEGSKA (reference sequence). The V gene end was trimmed by 2 bases and the J gene end by 2 bases; junction bases not matched to a gene: 10. The CDR3 region is CSARIHAGDATDTQYF. CDR3 nucleotides: TGCAGTGCTAGAATTCACGCGGGGGATGCCACAGATACGCAGTATTTT.

This clonotype has a handful of counts. The rearrangement joins TRBV7-2 to TRBJ1-5, with D unclear. This CDR3 is built from 15 residues. CDR1 and CDR2 from the germline V gene are SGHTA and FQGNSA. V dropped 1 base and J dropped 0 bases, with 7 bases sitting between them. DNA of the CDR3: TGTGCCAGCAGCTTAGGGGGTATTAGCAATCAGCCCCAGCATTTT. Amino acid sequence: CASSLGGISNQPQHF.